This entry lists 15 T cell receptor beta chains sequenced from one sample in a study of blood T cell repertoires in COVID-19. Assay: immunoSEQ multiplex PCR; the TCRdb copy retains only in-frame clones and omits some. The sample contains 100,000 to 150,000 clones, over 75% of which appear only once. The sequenced sample was peripheral blood. The receptors shown here come from a woman aged 80 or over with acute or convalescent COVID-19.

The V and J genes are TRBV6-6 and TRBJ1-4, with D possibly matching TRBD1 (5 bases). Trimming took 0 bases from V and 8 from J, leaving 13 bases between them. This CDR3 spans 15 amino acids. From germline, CDR1 is MNHNY and CDR2 SVGAGI (reference sequence). CDR3 coding DNA: TGTGCCAGCAGTTACTCCGGGGGTTCAAGGGAAAAACTGTTTTTT. Translating gives CASSYSGGSREKLFF.

The genes are TRBV13 and TRBJ1-2, with 7 bases matching TRBD1. CDR1 is PRHDT and CDR2 is FYEKMQ in the germline V gene (reference sequence). This CDR3 comprises 13 residues. Trimming at V came to 8 bases and at J to 5 bases, leaving 8 bases not matched to a gene. CDR3 loop: CASEVRGLYGYTF. For the CDR3, the DNA is TGTGCCAGCGAAGTAAGGGGGCTATATGGCTACACCTTC.

The chain has TRBV5-4 and TRBJ1-6; 7 bases match TRBD1. The CDR3 runs 16 residues. Germline V lookup: CDR1 SGHNT, CDR2 YYREEE (reference sequence). The V gene end was trimmed by 0 bases and the J gene end by 6 bases; junction bases not matched to a gene: 6. For the CDR3, the DNA is TGTGCCAGCAGCTTGGCCGCTGGGACAGCTAATTCACCCCTCCACTTT. Its protein product is CASSLAAGTANSPLHF.

The chain carries TRBV4-2 and TRBJ2-3, with TRBD2 matching 10 bases. Germline V CDR1 and CDR2: LGHNA, YNFKEQ. V shed 2 bases and J 4 bases; nucleotides not matched to a gene: 12. The CDR3 extends over 18 amino acids. The CDR3 spells CASSQNDAASGGADTQYF. The CDR3 DNA is TGTGCCAGCAGCCAAAACGACGCTGCAAGCGGGGGGGCAGATACGCAGTATTTT.

The chain links TRBV3-1 (or the pseudogene TRBV3-2) to TRBJ1-5; 7 nucleotides match TRBD1. The germline gives CDR1 LGHDT, CDR2 YNNKEL (reference sequence). The CDR3 consists of 16 residues. The V gene end was trimmed by 2 bases and the J gene end by 4 bases; junction bases not matched to a gene: 8. In nucleotides, the CDR3 is TGTGCCAGCAGCCAAATAAGGACAGGCCCAAATCAGCCCCAGCATTTT. This gives the protein CASSQIRTGPNQPQHF.

With regard to this clone: Within the sample, other DNA sequences also encode this same CDR3. The chain links TRBV10-3 to TRBJ2-5, with 10 nucleotides matching TRBD2. V dropped 4 bases and J dropped 3; count of bases not matched to a gene: 2. This CDR3 comprises 14 residues. Germline CDR1 ENHRY, CDR2 SYGVKD. The CDR3, as DNA: TGTGCCATCAGTGGGACTAGCGGAAAAGAGACCCAGTACTTC. Protein product: CAISGTSGKETQYF.

CDR3 amino acids: CASSIDLSREQFF. DNA for the CDR3: TGTGCCAGTAGTATAGATCTAAGTCGAGAGCAGTTCTTC. This sequence joins TRBV19 and TRBJ2-1; D is ambiguous. V gave up 0 bases and J gave up 10 bases, with 10 bases separating them. This CDR3 has 13 amino acids. The V gene's germline CDR1 is LNHDA and CDR2 SQIVND (reference sequence).

This clone was seen once. CDR3 nucleotides: TGTGCCAGCAGCCCTACCCGGACAGAAGCTTTCTTT. Residues: CASSPTRTEAFF. The V gene is TRBV6-6, the J gene TRBJ1-1; D may be TRBD1 (5 bases). Trimming removed 6 bases from V and 8 bases from J, with 13 bases in between. There are 12 residues in the CDR3. Germline V CDR1 and CDR2: MNHNY, SVGAGI (reference sequence).

V gene TRBV6-5 combines with J gene TRBJ2-1, with 10 bases aligning to TRBD2. The ends lost 4 bases at V and 4 bases at J; junction bases unmatched: 4. This CDR3 has 15 residues. Germline CDR1 reads MNHEY; CDR2 reads SVGAGI. CDR3 residues: CASSSTSGVYNEQFF. CDR3 nucleotides: TGTGCCAGCAGTTCCACTAGCGGGGTATACAATGAGCAGTTCTTC.

The chain joins TRBV15 to TRBJ2-3, with 8 bases matching TRBD2. The J segment lost 4 bases and the V segment lost 1 base, leaving 7 bases of the junction unmatched. The CDR3 extends over 16 amino acids. The germline CDR1 and CDR2 sequences are LNHNV and YYDKDF (reference sequence). CDR3 DNA sequence: TGTGCCACCAGCAGAGTGGGCCGGGGGGGGCCAGATACGCAGTATTTT. Encoded protein: CATSRVGRGGPDTQYF.

J is TRBJ1-1 and V is TRBV10-3, with D hard to call. The V gene's germline CDR1 is ENHRY and CDR2 SYGVKD. The CDR3 sequence is 15 residues long. The V gene lost 4 bases and the J gene lost 1 base, with 13 bases spanning the gap. The CDR3: CAISGHGVKNTEAFF. The DNA for the CDR3 is TGTGCCATCAGTGGCCACGGGGTTAAGAACACTGAAGCTTTCTTT.

The rearrangement uses TRBV3-1 (or the pseudogene TRBV3-2) and TRBJ1-1; the D is unclear. V dropped 4 bases and J dropped 0 bases, with 12 bases sitting between them. Germline CDR1 is LGHDT and CDR2 is YNNKEL (reference sequence). This CDR3 is 15 amino acids long. The CDR3 loop is CASSLAKSMNTEAFF. CDR3 nucleotides: TGTGCCAGCAGCCTCGCGAAGAGCATGAACACTGAAGCTTTCTTT.

The chain is built from TRBV11-2 and TRBJ1-2, with no clear D. Per the germline V gene, CDR1 is SGHAT and CDR2 is FQNNGV. The CDR3 totals 13 residues. V lost 5 bases and J lost 8, with 15 bases in between. DNA of the CDR3: TGTGCCAGCAGCCCTGGGCAGTCCGGCGGCTACACCTTC. Residues: CASSPGQSGGYTF.

The rearrangement uses TRBV2 and TRBJ1-4; D may be TRBD1 (5 bases). Germline V CDR1 and CDR2: SNHLY, FYNNEI. The CDR3 is made up of 15 amino acids. The V and J ends lost 4 bases and 8 bases respectively, with 17 bases between them. Written as DNA, the CDR3 is TGTGCCAGCAGTGGTGGGGGAAGGGGAGGAGAAAAACTGTTTTTT. Its translation: CASSGGGRGGEKLFF.

This clone was detected only once. The chain joins TRBV29-1 to TRBJ1-1; D may be TRBD1 (5 bases). The CDR3 covers 12 residues. CDR1 SQVTM and CDR2 ANQGSEA come from the germline V gene. Trimming shortened V by 4 bases and J by 11 bases, and 17 bases separated the two germline ends. In DNA, the CDR3 is TGCAGCGTTGCCCCTTCGGGGGAGCAGGCTTTCTTT. This translates into CSVAPSGEQAFF.